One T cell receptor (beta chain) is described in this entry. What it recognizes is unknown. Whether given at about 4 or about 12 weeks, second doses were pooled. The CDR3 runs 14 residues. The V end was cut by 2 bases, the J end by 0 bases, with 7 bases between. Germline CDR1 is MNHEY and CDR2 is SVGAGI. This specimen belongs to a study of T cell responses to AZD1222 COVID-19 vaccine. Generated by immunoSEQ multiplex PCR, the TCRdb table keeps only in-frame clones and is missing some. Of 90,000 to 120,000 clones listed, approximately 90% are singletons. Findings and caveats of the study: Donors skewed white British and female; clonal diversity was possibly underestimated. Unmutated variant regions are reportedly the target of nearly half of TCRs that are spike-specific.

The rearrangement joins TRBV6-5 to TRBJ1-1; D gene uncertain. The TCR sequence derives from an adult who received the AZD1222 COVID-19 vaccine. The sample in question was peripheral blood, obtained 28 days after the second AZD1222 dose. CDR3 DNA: TGTGCCAGCAGTTACGGGCAGGTGAACACTGAAGCTTTCTTT. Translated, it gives CASSYGQVNTEAFF.